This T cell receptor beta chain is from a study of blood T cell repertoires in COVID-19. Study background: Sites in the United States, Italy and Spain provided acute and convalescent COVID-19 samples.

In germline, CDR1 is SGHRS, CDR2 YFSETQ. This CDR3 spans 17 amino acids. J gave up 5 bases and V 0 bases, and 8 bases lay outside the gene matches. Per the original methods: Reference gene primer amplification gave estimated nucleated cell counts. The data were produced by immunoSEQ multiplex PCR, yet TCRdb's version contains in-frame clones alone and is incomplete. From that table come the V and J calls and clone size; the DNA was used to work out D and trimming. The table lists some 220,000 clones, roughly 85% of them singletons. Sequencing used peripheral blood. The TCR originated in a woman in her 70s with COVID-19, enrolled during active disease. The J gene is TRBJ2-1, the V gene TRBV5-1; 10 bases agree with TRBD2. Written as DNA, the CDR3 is TGCGCCAGCAGCTTGGGTAGTACTAGCGGGGTCCACAATGAGCAGTTCTTC. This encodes CASSLGSTSGVHNEQFF.